Given below is one T cell receptor (beta chain) in context. The antigen is not known. Here immunoSEQ multiplex PCR was the method, and the copy in TCRdb shows in-frame clones only, minus some. The sample lists more than 50,000 clones; around 86% were seen once. This sample was included in a study of pediatric ulcerative colitis. Study conclusions and caveats: Two rectal clonotypes were found only in ulcerative colitis patients, all of them.

Germline trimming cut 1 base from V and 6 bases from J; bases unmatched to any gene: 10. This CDR3 is built from 17 residues. Germline V gene lookup returns CDR1 LGHNA and CDR2 YSLEER. Sequenced sample: blood. This sequence joins TRBV4-3 and TRBJ2-3; 10 bases map to TRBD2. This receptor was identified in a boy younger than 18 who was a control in a study of pediatric ulcerative colitis. Here the CDR3 reads CASSQANPSGGTDTQYF. The DNA of the CDR3 is TGCGCCAGCAGCCAAGCTAACCCTAGCGGGGGAACTGATACGCAGTATTTT.